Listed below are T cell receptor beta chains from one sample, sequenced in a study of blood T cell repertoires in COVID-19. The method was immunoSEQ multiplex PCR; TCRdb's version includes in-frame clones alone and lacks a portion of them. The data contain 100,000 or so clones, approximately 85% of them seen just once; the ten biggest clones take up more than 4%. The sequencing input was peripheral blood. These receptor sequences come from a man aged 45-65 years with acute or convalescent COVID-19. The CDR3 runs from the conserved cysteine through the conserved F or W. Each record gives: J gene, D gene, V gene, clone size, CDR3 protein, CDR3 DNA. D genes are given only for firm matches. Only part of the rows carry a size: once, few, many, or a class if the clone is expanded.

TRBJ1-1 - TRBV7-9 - CASSQVGGPEAFF TGTGCCAGCAGCCAGGTAGGAGGGCCTGAAGCTTTCTTT
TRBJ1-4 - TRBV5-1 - CASSLVPGAVEKLFF TGCGCCAGCAGCTTGGTTCCAGGGGCGGTAGAAAAACTGTTTTTT
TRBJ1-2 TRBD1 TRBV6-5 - CASSYRTGGYGYTF TGTGCCAGCAGTTACAGGACAGGGGGCTATGGCTACACCTTC
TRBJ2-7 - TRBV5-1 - CASSLARAGSDEQYF TGCGCCAGCAGCTTGGCTCGGGCAGGGTCCGACGAGCAGTACTTC
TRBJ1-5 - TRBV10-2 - CASRSREYNQPQHF TGCGCCAGCCGAAGCAGGGAATACAATCAGCCCCAGCATTTT
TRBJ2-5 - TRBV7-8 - CASSLNRQRGQETQYF TGTGCCAGCAGCTTAAATCGGCAAAGGGGACAAGAGACCCAGTACTTC
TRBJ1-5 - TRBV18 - CASSPLAGSDQPQHF TGTGCCAGCTCACCACTAGCAGGGTCCGATCAGCCCCAGCATTTT
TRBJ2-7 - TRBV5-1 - CASSLESGGGYEQYF TGCGCCAGCAGCTTGGAGTCTGGGGGCGGCTACGAGCAGTACTTC
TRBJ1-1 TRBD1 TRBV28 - CASSFSGGPGTEAFF TGTGCCAGCAGTTTCTCAGGGGGGCCCGGGACTGAAGCTTTCTTT
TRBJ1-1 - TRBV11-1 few CASSLRYTEAFF TGTGCCAGCAGTCTCAGGTACACTGAAGCTTTCTTT
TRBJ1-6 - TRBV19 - CASSIIPFRANSPLHF TGTGCCAGTAGTATAATCCCGTTCAGGGCCAATTCACCCCTCCACTTT
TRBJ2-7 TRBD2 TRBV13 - CASSPRTSGYYEQYF TGTGCCAGCAGCCCAAGGACTAGCGGTTACTACGAGCAGTACTTC
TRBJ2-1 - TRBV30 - CAWSVLGHEQFF TGTGCCTGGAGTGTTTTGGGCCATGAGCAGTTCTTC
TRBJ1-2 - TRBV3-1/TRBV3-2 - CASSQEWGGGYGYTF TGTGCCAGCAGCCAAGAGTGGGGGGGCGGCTATGGCTACACCTTC
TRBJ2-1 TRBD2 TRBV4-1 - CASSQDTAGVAFF TGCGCCAGCAGCCAAGATACGGCGGGAGTGGCGTTCTTC
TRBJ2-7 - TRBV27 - CASSTGSFSYEQYF TGTGCCAGCAGCACGGGGTCATTTTCCTACGAGCAGTACTTC
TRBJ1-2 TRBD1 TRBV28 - CASSPGGTVKGYTF TGTGCCAGCAGCCCTGGCGGGACAGTTAAGGGCTACACCTTC
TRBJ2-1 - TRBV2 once CASRGERLPVYNEQFF TGTGCCAGCAGAGGAGAACGACTCCCCGTATACAATGAGCAGTTCTTC
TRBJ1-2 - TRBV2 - CASSEASVAGNGYTF TGTGCCAGCAGTGAAGCCAGTGTGGCAGGGAATGGCTACACCTTC
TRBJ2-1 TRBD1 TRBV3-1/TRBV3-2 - CASSPGQGSYNEQFF TGTGCCAGCAGCCCCGGACAGGGTTCCTACAATGAGCAGTTCTTC
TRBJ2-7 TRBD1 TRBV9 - CASSVGQGYGLSYEQYF TGTGCCAGCAGCGTAGGACAGGGATACGGACTTTCCTACGAGCAGTACTTC
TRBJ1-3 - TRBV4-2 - CASSQDRSSGNTIYF TGTGCCAGCAGCCAAGATAGGAGCTCTGGAAACACCATATATTTT
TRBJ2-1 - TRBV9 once CASSVGSSEQFF TGTGCCAGCAGCGTAGGAAGCTCTGAGCAGTTCTTC
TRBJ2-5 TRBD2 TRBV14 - CASSPYLLAGRQETQYF TGTGCCAGCAGCCCCTACCTACTAGCGGGCCGGCAAGAGACCCAGTACTTC
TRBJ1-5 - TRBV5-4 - CASSQDRNNQPQHF TGTGCCAGCAGCCAGGACAGAAACAATCAGCCCCAGCATTTT
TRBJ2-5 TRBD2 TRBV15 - CATSDRLAGETQYF TGTGCCACCAGCGATAGACTAGCCGGAGAGACCCAGTACTTC
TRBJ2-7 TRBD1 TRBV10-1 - CASSEGQGTYEQYF TGCGCCAGCAGTGAGGGACAGGGGACCTACGAGCAGTACTTC
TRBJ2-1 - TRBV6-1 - CASSETYNEQFF TGTGCCAGCAGTGAGACTTACAATGAGCAGTTCTTC
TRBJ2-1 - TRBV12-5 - CASGLVYNEQFF TGTGCTAGTGGTTTGGTTTATAATGAGCAGTTCTTC
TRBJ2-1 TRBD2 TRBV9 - CASSKWGLAGGPENYNEQFF TGTGCCAGCAGCAAATGGGGGCTAGCGGGAGGGCCCGAAAACTACAATGAGCAGTTCTTC
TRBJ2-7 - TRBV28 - CASSTPRTRDEQYF TGTGCCAGCAGCACCCCCCGGACGAGGGACGAGCAGTACTTC
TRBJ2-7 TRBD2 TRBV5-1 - CASSLGLAGVPEQYF TGCGCCAGCAGCTTGGGGCTAGCGGGAGTGCCCGAGCAGTACTTC
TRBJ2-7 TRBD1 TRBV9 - CASSLIRGTGPYEQYF TGTGCCAGCAGCCTCATTAGAGGGACAGGGCCCTACGAGCAGTACTTC
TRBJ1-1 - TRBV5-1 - CASSLDTSGGAEAFF TGCGCCAGCAGCTTGGACACCTCCGGCGGAGCTGAAGCTTTCTTT
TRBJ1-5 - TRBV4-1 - CASSLRGQGKQPQHF TGCGCCAGCAGCCTTAGGGGCCAGGGAAAACAGCCCCAGCATTTT
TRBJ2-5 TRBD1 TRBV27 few CASRGQDQETQYF TGTGCCAGCAGGGGACAGGACCAAGAGACCCAGTACTTC
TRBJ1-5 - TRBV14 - CASSLTASNQPQHF TGTGCCAGCAGCTTGACAGCTAGCAATCAGCCCCAGCATTTT
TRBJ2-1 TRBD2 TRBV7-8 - CASSFGLAPGNEQFF TGTGCCAGCAGCTTTGGACTAGCCCCCGGCAATGAGCAGTTCTTC
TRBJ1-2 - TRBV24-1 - CATSPPGLTTGYTF TGTGCCACCAGTCCTCCGGGATTGACTACGGGCTACACCTTC
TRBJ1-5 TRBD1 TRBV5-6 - CASSPGTGAYNQPQHF TGTGCCAGCAGCCCTGGGACAGGGGCTTACAATCAGCCCCAGCATTTT
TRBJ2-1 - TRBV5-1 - CASSSSRGYNEQFF TGCGCCAGCAGCTCATCTAGGGGCTACAATGAGCAGTTCTTC
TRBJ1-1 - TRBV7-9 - CASSLQGNTEAFF TGTGCCAGCAGCTTACAGGGGAACACTGAAGCTTTCTTT
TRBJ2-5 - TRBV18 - CASSPAGIQETQYF TGTGCCAGCTCACCTGCGGGTATCCAAGAGACCCAGTACTTC
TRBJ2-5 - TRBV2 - CASSPGEYQETQYF TGTGCCAGCAGTCCGGGGGAGTACCAAGAGACCCAGTACTTC
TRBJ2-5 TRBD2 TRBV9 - CASSPVGRPQETQYF TGTGCCAGCAGCCCTGTCGGGAGGCCCCAAGAGACCCAGTACTTC
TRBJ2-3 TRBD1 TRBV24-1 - CATSDLLGQGSGDTQYF TGTGCCACCAGTGATTTGCTCGGACAGGGGTCAGGAGATACGCAGTATTTT
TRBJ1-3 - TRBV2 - CASSAGSSGNTIYF TGTGCCAGCAGCGCAGGGTCGTCTGGAAACACCATATATTTT
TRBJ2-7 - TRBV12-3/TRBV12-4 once CASSGTDSYEQYF TGTGCCAGCAGCGGGACTGACTCCTACGAGCAGTACTTC
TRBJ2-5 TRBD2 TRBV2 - CASSGFGGVEETQYF TGTGCCAGCAGTGGGTTCGGGGGGGTGGAGGAGACCCAGTACTTC
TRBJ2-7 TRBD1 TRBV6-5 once CASRVGTVSSYEQYF TGTGCCAGCAGGGTGGGGACAGTAAGCTCCTACGAGCAGTACTTC
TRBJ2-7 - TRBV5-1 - CASQTLGGAQGSTYEQYF TGCGCCAGCCAGACATTGGGAGGGGCACAGGGTTCGACCTACGAGCAGTACTTC
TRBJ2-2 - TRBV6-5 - CASSYSQGPGELFF TGTGCCAGCAGTTACTCCCAGGGCCCCGGGGAGCTGTTTTTT